A selection of T cell receptor beta chains follows, all from one sample in a study of T cells after yellow fever vaccination. MiXCR was run by TCRdb on the 5' RACE reads, yielding one entry per CDR3 protein. This sample has fewer than 400,000 distinct CDR3 sequences, with about 10% found just once. Sequencing used CD4+ T cells sorted from PBMCs, obtained 45 days after the yellow fever booster vaccination. The receptors come from a man aged 18 to 30 who received the YFV17D yellow fever vaccine. Both conserved end residues are part of each CDR3. Size is omitted from some rows. Given values are once, few, many or a class for expanded clones.

CDR3 length,J gene,clone size,V gene,CDR3 protein
16,TRBJ2-3,NA,TRBV7-7,CASSLAAGGQTDTQYF
14,TRBJ1-6,NA,TRBV12-3/TRBV12-4,CASTRTGDGSPLHF
15,TRBJ1-2,few,TRBV20-1,CSAKEGGRLDYGYTF
14,TRBJ2-1,NA,TRBV13,CASSRGRPNNEQFF
16,TRBJ2-3,NA,TRBV7-9,CASSLPGQGAGDTQYF
16,TRBJ2-4,few,TRBV6-5,CASSYSNTGAANIQYF
14,TRBJ1-6,NA,TRBV7-9,CASSFETGNSPLHF
12,TRBJ1-1,few,TRBV12-3/TRBV12-4,CASSLPPTEAFF
15,TRBJ1-1,NA,TRBV6-2/TRBV6-3,CASTPAGQGNTEAFF
17,TRBJ2-3,few,TRBV25-1,CASSEGPQNPSVDTQYF
18,TRBJ2-4,few,TRBV7-2,CASSLDLVRKGTENIQYF
12,TRBJ1-1,few,TRBV28,CASSLYELEAFF
15,TRBJ2-2,few,TRBV5-1,CASSSGGSLTGELFF
12,TRBJ1-1,NA,TRBV20-1,CSAIGLDTEAFF
14,TRBJ2-1,many,TRBV10-3,CAISLRTSEGEQFF
15,TRBJ1-3,few,TRBV10-3,CAISADSTSGNTIYF
17,TRBJ2-1,few,TRBV6-5,CASSYRPSGVRYNEQFF
14,TRBJ2-5,NA,TRBV18,CASSPIGGQETQYF
14,TRBJ2-1,NA,TRBV19,CASSGQGRYNEQFF
12,TRBJ2-1,many,TRBV5-4,CALRQGSNEQFF
15,TRBJ2-2,NA,TRBV18,CASSRHDGHTGELFF
15,TRBJ2-3,NA,TRBV7-2,CASSRPGSGTDTQYF
18,TRBJ2-2,NA,TRBV5-4,CASSSGGGGPTNTGELFF
14,TRBJ1-5,few,TRBV30,CAWSALMSNQPQHF
12,TRBJ2-1,NA,TRBV15,CATSRVKGEQFF
17,TRBJ2-5,NA,TRBV20-1,CSARFGAGGGSRETQYF
15,TRBJ1-2,NA,TRBV11-2,CASSLDEGQGSGYTF
16,TRBJ2-5,few,TRBV5-5,CASSLNLAGGQETQYF
14,TRBJ2-3,NA,TRBV19,CASLERARTDTQYF
12,TRBJ2-1,few,TRBV20-1,CSAPRGGARQFF
13,TRBJ1-1,few,TRBV4-3,CASSQALPDRAFF
16,TRBJ2-6,many,TRBV7-2,CASSLQGPSGANVLTF
15,TRBJ2-5,NA,TRBV7-3,CASSFTSGGEETQYF
17,TRBJ2-4,many,TRBV5-1,CASSSGQLLRAKNIQYF
16,TRBJ2-3,few,TRBV3-1,CASSPSGRGRTDTQYF
14,TRBJ2-4,NA,TRBV20-1,CSAWEGQGSDIQYF
11,TRBJ2-7,few,TRBV20-1,CSATTSYEQYF
14,TRBJ1-3,NA,TRBV12-3/TRBV12-4,CASSLSRLGNTIYF
15,TRBJ2-3,few,TRBV7-3,CASSLTGTRTDTQYF
13,TRBJ2-5,NA,TRBV12-3/TRBV12-4,CASRRQGGETQYF
14,TRBJ1-2,few,TRBV29-1,CSVARQEGSYGYTF